These 29 T cell receptor beta chains were sequenced from one sample in a study of Ad26.COV2.S vaccination and SARS-CoV-2 variants. The method was immunoSEQ multiplex PCR; TCRdb's version includes in-frame clones alone and lacks a portion of them. Counted here are about 350,000 clones, about 91% occurring once; the ten biggest clones make up under 5%. The sample consisted of peripheral blood, taken after recovery from COVID-19. These receptors were obtained from a human donor who had recovered from COVID-19.

J is TRBJ1-2 and V is TRBV19; D is unclear. Germline V gives CDR1 LNHDA, CDR2 SQIVND (reference sequence). Trimming shortened V by 10 bases and J by 5 bases, and 14 bases separated the two germline ends. The CDR3 is 12 amino acids. CDR3 bases: TGTGCCACCCACAGTTTGGTTTATGGCTACACCTTC. Its translation is CATHSLVYGYTF.

The chain recombines TRBV7-9 with TRBJ1-2; 8 bases map to TRBD1. CDR1 SEHNR and CDR2 FQNEAQ come from the germline V gene (reference sequence). The CDR3 extends over 13 amino acids. Unmatched junction bases numbered 6, after V lost 5 bases and J lost 7 bases. In DNA form, the CDR3 reads TGTGCCAGCAGCGGACAGGGACGCGGTGGCTACACCTTC. The encoded protein is CASSGQGRGGYTF.

This clone was seen a single time. This sequence joins TRBV29-1 and TRBJ1-2, with 8 bases lining up with TRBD1. V lost 6 bases and J lost 1; bases outside the gene matches: 10. There are 15 residues in the CDR3. Germline V gene data show CDR1 as SQVTM and CDR2 as ANQGSEA. CDR3 residues: CSVVQLGQGNYGYTF. The CDR3 DNA follows: TGCAGCGTAGTGCAACTTGGACAGGGTAACTATGGCTACACCTTC.

The chain recombines TRBV7-6 with TRBJ2-4, with 10 positions matching TRBD2. The CDR3 loop spans 19 amino acids. Germline V gene lookup returns CDR1 SGHVS and CDR2 FNYEAQ. V gave up 0 bases and J gave up 0 bases; unmatched junction bases: 8. The CDR3 reads CASSLAVAGGRVAKNIQYF. For the CDR3, the DNA is TGTGCCAGCAGCTTAGCAGTAGCGGGGGGCCGGGTAGCCAAAAACATTCAGTACTTC.

J is TRBJ1-2 and V is TRBV5-1; the D gene is possibly TRBD1 (6 bases). The germline V and J ends were trimmed by 5 bases and 2 bases, with 10 bases remaining between them. Looked up from germline, CDR1 is SGHRS and CDR2 is YFSETQ. The CDR3 length is 13 residues. The CDR3 loop is CASSQDRNYGYTF. The CDR3 DNA sequence: TGCGCCAGCAGTCAGGACAGAAACTATGGCTACACCTTC.

Only a few counts were recorded for this clone. The chain couples TRBV3-1 (or the pseudogene TRBV3-2) to TRBJ1-1, with a tentative D call TRBD1 (6 bases). CDR1 LGHDT and CDR2 YNNKEL come from the germline V gene (reference sequence). This CDR3 comprises 16 residues. Trimming took 4 bases from V and 5 from J, leaving 20 bases between them. The CDR3: CASSLILSGTKTEAFF. The CDR3 nucleotides read TGTGCCAGCAGCCTCATCCTATCCGGGACAAAAACTGAAGCTTTCTTT.

This rearrangement joins TRBV19 to TRBJ2-6; 11 nucleotides agree with TRBD1. CDR3 size: 18 residues. From germline, CDR1 is LNHDA and CDR2 SQIVND (reference sequence). V trimming: 5 bases; J trimming: 1 base; junction bases outside the gene matches: 7. The CDR3 DNA reads as TGTGCCAGTAGTCCCCGCGGACAGGGGGCTTCTGGGGCCAACGTCCTGACTTTC. Protein: CASSPRGQGASGANVLTF. Variable domain in full (rest from reference TRBV19 and TRBJ2-6): DGGITQSPKYLFRKEGQNVTLSCEQNLNHDAMYWYRQDPGQGLRLIYYSQIVNDFQKGDIAEGYSVSREKKESFPLTVTSAQKNPTAFYLCASSPRGQGASGANVLTFGAGSRLTVL.

The chain joins TRBV7-2 to TRBJ2-1, with a possible D match to TRBD2 (6 bases). Between the trimmed V and J ends, which lost 5 bases and 4 bases, there was a span of 15 bases. CDR1 and CDR2 (germline): SGHTA, FQGNSA. The CDR3 contains 15 residues. The CDR3 protein is CASSIIRDLYNEQFF. The CDR3 region has the DNA TGTGCCAGCAGCATCATCCGGGACTTATACAATGAGCAGTTCTTC.

The J gene is TRBJ2-1, the V gene TRBV7-9; TRBD1 aligns across 11 bases. This CDR3 comprises 18 residues. J lost 0 bases, V lost 5 bases, and 9 bases had no gene match. Germline V lookup: CDR1 SEHNR, CDR2 FQNEAQ (reference sequence). The chain's CDR3 is CASSPGQGVLISYNEQFF. The CDR3 nucleotides are TGTGCCAGCAGCCCGGGACAGGGGGTCTTAATCTCCTACAATGAGCAGTTCTTC. The full variable domain, its missing parts supplied by reference TRBV7-9 and TRBJ2-1, is DTGVSQNPRHKITKRGQNVTFRCDPISEHNRLYWYRQTLGQGPEFLTYFQNEAQLEKSRLLSDRFSAERPKGSFSTLEIQRTEQGDSAMYLCASSPGQGVLISYNEQFFGPGTRLTVL.

This chain connects TRBV6-5 to TRBJ2-1; TRBD2 matches 10 bases. This CDR3 has 15 residues. The germline CDR1 and CDR2 sequences are MNHEY and SVGAGI. Germline trimming cut 4 bases from V and 4 bases from J; bases unmatched to any gene: 4. Here the CDR3 reads CASSFSGGLYNEQFF. CDR3 nucleotides: TGTGCCAGCAGTTTTAGCGGGGGGTTATACAATGAGCAGTTCTTC.

Of note for this clone: Other DNA sequences in the sample encode the same CDR3. The rearrangement links TRBV7-3 to TRBJ1-1; unclear D gene. The germline CDR1 and CDR2 sequences are SGHTA and FQGTGA. This CDR3 spans 13 amino acids. Deletions cut 1 base from V and 1 base from J, with 4 bases between. In DNA, the CDR3 is TGTGCCAGCAGCTTAAGACAGAACACTGAAGCTTTCTTT. This sequence encodes CASSLRQNTEAFF. Filled out from reference TRBV7-3 and TRBJ1-1, the complete variable domain reads GAGVSQTPSNKVTEKGKYVELRCDPISGHTALYWYRQSLGQGPEFLIYFQGTGAADDSGLPNDRFFAVRPEGSVSTLKIQRTERGDSAVYLCASSLRQNTEAFFGQGTRLTVV.

V usage is TRBV5-4 and J usage is TRBJ2-3; 9 bases align to TRBD1. The CDR3 sequence is 15 residues long. Germline V gene lookup returns CDR1 SGHNT and CDR2 YYREEE (reference sequence). The V segment lost 4 bases and the J segment 3 bases; nucleotides outside the gene matches: 6. CDR3 loop: CASSQQGAITDTQYF. The CDR3 DNA reads TGTGCCAGCAGCCAACAGGGGGCAATAACAGATACGCAGTATTTT.

The chain carries TRBV4-1 and TRBJ2-3; TRBD2 agrees at 9 bases. Germline assignment: CDR1 MGHRA and CDR2 YSYEKL. After removal of 0 bases from V and 4 bases from J, the junction contained 8 bases not matched to a gene. CDR3 length: 17 amino acids. The CDR3 DNA reads TGCGCCAGCAGCCAAGAAGGGGCGGGGGGGCAATCAGATACGCAGTATTTT. This sequence encodes CASSQEGAGGQSDTQYF.

V and J are TRBV5-8 and TRBJ2-5; D not resolved. The V gene's germline CDR1 is SGHTS and CDR2 YDEGEE. The germline V and J ends were trimmed by 7 bases and 7 bases, with 5 bases remaining between them. The CDR3 contains 9 residues. The CDR3 is CASHWTQYF. The CDR3, as DNA: TGTGCCAGCCATTGGACCCAGTACTTC.

The rearrangement uses TRBV7-9 and TRBJ1-1; D is unresolved. V was cut by 0 bases and J by 3 bases, with 8 bases left in between. The CDR3 spans 14 residues. Germline lookup yields CDR1 SEHNR and CDR2 FQNEAQ (reference sequence). DNA for the CDR3: TGTGCCAGCAGCTTAGCAGGGCATGACACTGAAGCTTTCTTT. Its translation is CASSLAGHDTEAFF.

The chain employs TRBV9 and TRBJ2-6; D tentatively reads TRBD1 or TRBD2 (5 bases each). The CDR3 covers 19 residues. Deletions cut 0 bases from V and 0 bases from J, with 16 bases between. Germline lookup yields CDR1 SGDLS and CDR2 YYNGEE. Here the CDR3 reads CASSVEKEGRNSGANVLTF. The DNA for the CDR3 is TGTGCCAGCAGCGTAGAGAAAGAGGGGCGAAACTCTGGGGCCAACGTCCTGACTTTC.

The chain links TRBV6-5 to TRBJ1-1; possible D gene TRBD1, 5 bases. Germline loops: CDR1 MNHEY, CDR2 SVGAGI. Trimming took off 4 bases at V and 2 bases at J, with 14 bases between the two ends. The CDR3 is made up of 15 amino acids. The CDR3 nucleotides read TGTGCCAGCAGTTCTCACTCTGGGGGAAACACTGAAGCTTTCTTT. Encoded protein: CASSSHSGGNTEAFF.

The chain couples TRBV11-2 to TRBJ2-1, with a possible D match to TRBD1 (5 bases). V dropped 0 bases and J dropped 4 bases, with 10 bases sitting between them. This CDR3 is built from 15 residues. Germline V gene sequence: CDR1 SGHAT, CDR2 FQNNGV. The CDR3, as DNA: TGTGCCAGCAGCTTAGATCAGGGCGGATACAATGAGCAGTTCTTC. Translated: CASSLDQGGYNEQFF.

The chain employs TRBV7-9 and TRBJ1-1; no reliable D call. V lost 5 bases and J lost 5, with 9 bases in between. Germline assignment: CDR1 SEHNR and CDR2 FQNEAQ (reference sequence). The CDR3 spans 12 residues. The CDR3 nucleotides read TGTGCCAGCAGCCAAGGCGGTACTGAAGCTTTCTTT. Its protein is CASSQGGTEAFF.

The CDR3, as DNA: TGTGCCAGCAGCTTAGTAGGAGGTAACACTGAAGCTTTCTTT. It encodes CASSLVGGNTEAFF. This chain links TRBV13 with TRBJ1-1; no firm D call. The CDR3 contains 14 residues. CDR1 and CDR2 from the germline V gene are PRHDT and FYEKMQ (reference sequence). V gave up 1 base and J gave up 2 bases, with 8 bases separating them.

This chain links TRBV7-9 with TRBJ2-6; TRBD1 matches at 7 bases. The J segment lost 0 bases and the V segment lost 7 bases, leaving 6 bases of the junction unmatched. This CDR3 is 16 amino acids long. Germline CDR1 and CDR2: SEHNR and FQNEAQ (reference sequence). This CDR3 reads CASTLRDSSGANVLTF. CDR3 nucleotide sequence: TGTGCCAGCACACTAAGGGACAGCTCTGGGGCCAACGTCCTGACTTTC.

The rearrangement links TRBV3-1 (or the pseudogene TRBV3-2) to TRBJ2-7; D perhaps matches TRBD2 (7 bases). The CDR3 has 14 amino acids. Germline CDR1 is LGHDT and CDR2 is YNNKEL (reference sequence). V dropped 1 base and J dropped 2 bases, with 9 bases sitting between them. The CDR3 is CASSQVGGPYEQYF. DNA for the CDR3: TGTGCCAGCAGCCAAGTGGGGGGGCCCTACGAGCAGTACTTC.

This rearrangement joins TRBV7-9 to TRBJ2-2, with D perhaps matching TRBD1 or TRBD2 (5 bases each). V lost 5 bases and J 2 bases, leaving 9 bases between the germline ends. CDR1 and CDR2 (germline): SEHNR, FQNEAQ (reference sequence). The CDR3 runs to 14 residues. The CDR3 protein is CASSPGTNTGELFF. The CDR3 DNA sequence: TGTGCCAGCAGCCCAGGGACCAACACCGGGGAGCTGTTTTTT.

This clone was picked up one time. The chain has TRBV19 and TRBJ1-3; D is uncertain. Germline CDR1 is LNHDA and CDR2 is SQIVND (reference sequence). The CDR3 runs to 16 residues. Trimming left V 3 bases short and J 0 bases short, with 12 bases between. Here the CDR3 DNA reads TGTGCCAGTAGTATTTTTCCGGACCCCTCTGGAAACACCATATATTTT. Translating it yields CASSIFPDPSGNTIYF.

The rearrangement links TRBV7-3 to TRBJ2-2; 9 bases are shared with TRBD2. Looked up from germline, CDR1 is SGHTA and CDR2 is FQGTGA. This CDR3 spans 15 amino acids. V was pared by 3 bases and J by 1 base, with 0 bases of the junction left unmatched. The DNA of the CDR3 is TGTGCCAGCAGCTTTAGCGGGGGGAACACCGGGGAGCTGTTTTTT. Translating gives CASSFSGGNTGELFF.

This clone was recorded once. The chain combines TRBV19 with TRBJ2-5, with 8 bases matching TRBD1. The CDR3 contains 14 residues. Germline V gives CDR1 LNHDA, CDR2 SQIVND (reference sequence). Germline trimming cut 4 bases from V and 4 bases from J; bases unmatched to any gene: 5. This CDR3 reads CASSTDREVETQYF. In DNA form, the CDR3 reads TGTGCCAGTAGTACGGACAGGGAGGTAGAGACCCAGTACTTC. Looking up the rest from reference TRBV19 and TRBJ2-5 gives the full variable domain: DGGITQSPKYLFRKEGQNVTLSCEQNLNHDAMYWYRQDPGQGLRLIYYSQIVNDFQKGDIAEGYSVSREKKESFPLTVTSAQKNPTAFYLCASSTDREVETQYFGPGTRLLVL.

The count of this clone is one. J is TRBJ2-2 and V is TRBV14, with D possibly being TRBD1 (8 bases). This CDR3 has 16 amino acids. CDR1 and CDR2 (germline): SGHDN, FVKESK. Trimming cost V 0 bases and J 4 bases, with 12 bases left between them. CDR3 residues: CASSQEQGGFTGELFF. The CDR3, as DNA: TGTGCCAGCAGCCAAGAACAGGGGGGGTTCACCGGGGAGCTGTTTTTT. The variable domain in full, completed from reference TRBV14 and TRBJ2-2, reads EAGVTQFPSHSVIEKGQTVTLRCDPISGHDNLYWYRRVMGKEIKFLLHFVKESKQDESGMPNNRFLAERTGGTYSTLKVQPAELEDSGVYFCASSQEQGGFTGELFFGEGSRLTVL.

The rearrangement uses TRBV7-8 and TRBJ1-2, with D maybe TRBD1 (6 bases). This CDR3 is built from 20 residues. In germline, CDR1 is SGHVS, CDR2 FQNEAQ. V lost 2 bases to trimming and J lost 0 bases, with 25 bases between them. The CDR3 region is CASSLYLLLGASGANYGYTF. The CDR3 bases are TGTGCCAGCAGCTTATATTTACTCTTGGGGGCCAGCGGGGCTAACTATGGCTACACCTTC.

The gene calls are TRBV7-9 and TRBJ1-2; D is unresolved. V was pared by 5 bases and J by 2 bases, with 6 bases between. The CDR3 spans 12 residues. Germline values: CDR1 SEHNR, CDR2 FQNEAQ (reference sequence). For the CDR3, the DNA is TGTGCCAGCAGCCCAATAAACTATGGCTACACCTTC. Its translation: CASSPINYGYTF.